Below are 8 T cell receptor beta chains sequenced from a single sample in a study of Tregs in tolerant kidney transplant recipients. TCRdb's table, derived via immunoSEQ multiplex PCR, lists solely in-frame clones and lacks some. Of some 100,000 clones in the sample, roughly nine tenths were seen once. The sample was CD4+ T cells from blood. Receptors originate from a human donor in good health.

The chain employs TRBV6-1 and TRBJ1-2; 7 nucleotides align to TRBD1. Losses at the gene ends were 3 bases for V and 3 bases for J; bases not matched to a gene: 19. The CDR3 extends over 19 amino acids. CDR1 MNHNS and CDR2 SASEGT come from the germline V gene. In DNA form, the CDR3 reads TGTGCCAGCAGTGAGTCCGGGACAGTTGATGGTTCGTTGTACTATGGCTACACCTTC. Its protein is CASSESGTVDGSLYYGYTF.

This clone appeared a single time. The V call is TRBV4-1, the J call TRBJ1-3; no firm D call. The germline gives CDR1 MGHRA, CDR2 YSYEKL. V was shortened by 1 base and J by 3 bases, with 1 base between the two germline ends. This CDR3 spans 12 amino acids. CDR3 DNA: TGCGCCAGCAGCCAAGTTGGAAACACCATATATTTT. This gives the protein CASSQVGNTIYF.

This rearrangement joins TRBV27 to TRBJ1-3; D not resolved. The germline gives CDR1 MNHEY, CDR2 SMNVEV (reference sequence). The CDR3 consists of 17 residues. V dropped 2 bases and J dropped 0 bases, with 14 bases sitting between them. CDR3 region: CASSLEPPGASGNTIYF. The CDR3 DNA is TGTGCCAGCAGTTTAGAACCCCCGGGAGCCTCTGGAAACACCATATATTTT.

The genes are TRBV30 and TRBJ2-2; 8 nucleotides line up with TRBD1. The V gene's germline CDR1 is GTSNPN and CDR2 SVGIG (reference sequence). This CDR3 has 14 residues. J was trimmed by 7 bases and V by 3 bases; bases with no gene match: 7. Here the CDR3 DNA reads TGTGCCTGGAGCCGGACAGGGCAGGGCGGGGAGCTGTTTTTT. It translates to CAWSRTGQGGELFF.

J is TRBJ1-1 and V is TRBV27, with 10 bases lining up with TRBD1. Germline loops: CDR1 MNHEY, CDR2 SMNVEV (reference sequence). CDR3 size: 17 residues. The trim removed 7 bases at V and 5 bases at J, leaving 16 bases unmatched. The CDR3 sequence: CASKKTGQGLGGTEAFF. CDR3 DNA: TGTGCCAGCAAAAAGACGGGACAGGGGCTGGGGGGTACTGAAGCTTTCTTT.

The chain is built from TRBV9 and TRBJ1-1; no definite D call. Germline values: CDR1 SGDLS, CDR2 YYNGEE. CDR3 length equals 14 residues. Trimming removed 3 bases at V and 4 bases at J, with 13 bases between. The CDR3 nucleotides are TGTGCCAGCAGCGAGGGTATGGAGGGCACTGAAGCTTTCTTT. Translation: CASSEGMEGTEAFF.

This sequence joins TRBV19 and TRBJ2-3; 8 bases line up with TRBD1. After removal of 6 bases from V and 8 bases from J, the junction contained 13 bases not matched to a gene. This CDR3 is built from 15 residues. In germline, CDR1 is LNHDA, CDR2 SQIVND (reference sequence). The CDR3 loop reads CASRILGQAGATQYF. The CDR3 DNA reads TGTGCCAGTAGGATCCTGGGACAGGCAGGCGCTACGCAGTATTTT. Based on the CDR3 plus reference TRBV19 and TRBJ2-3, the full variable domain is DGGITQSPKYLFRKEGQNVTLSCEQNLNHDAMYWYRQDPGQGLRLIYYSQIVNDFQKGDIAEGYSVSREKKESFPLTVTSAQKNPTAFYLCASRILGQAGATQYFGPGTRLTVL.

J is TRBJ2-1 and V is TRBV2; D is unclear. Between the trimmed V and J ends, which lost 6 bases and 6 bases, there was a span of 15 bases. Germline values: CDR1 SNHLY, CDR2 FYNNEI. The CDR3 length is 14 residues. CDR3 region: CASSPGWDRNEQFF. CDR3 nucleotides: TGTGCCAGCAGCCCAGGATGGGATCGCAATGAGCAGTTCTTC.